Sequencing of this T cell receptor (beta chain) was carried out in a study of blood T cells in healthy people across ages. Study-level results: The study lacked donor CMV status, which possibly confounded expanded clonotype changes.

Collection of around 10 milliliters of peripheral blood was performed for each donor. CDR3 length: 14 amino acids. With 4 bases removed from V and 1 base from J, the gap between germline ends came to 11 bases. Germline-derived CDR1 and CDR2 are SGHAT and FQNNGV. Comment on this clonotype: Its specificity is unknown.

Sample-barcoded 5' priming and a J-beta primer mix drove a second PCR of 7 to 11 cycles. Via MiXCR, TCRdb re-called the 5' RACE reads, giving one row per CDR3 protein. Found here are 650,000 to 950,000 distinct CDR3 sequences, around 42% of them singletons; the top ten hold under 20%. V and J are TRBV11-2 and TRBJ2-7; TRBD1 is a possible D gene (5 bases). The sequence was collected from a man between 60 and 70 years old in good health. The material sequenced was blood. The CDR3, as DNA: TGTGCCAGCAGCTCCAGCAGGGAATCCTACGAGCAGTACTTC. This translates into CASSSSRESYEQYF. The whole variable domain, filled in from reference TRBV11-2 and TRBJ2-7, reads EAGVAQSPRYKIIEKRQSVAFWCNPISGHATLYWYQQILGQGPKLLIQFQNNGVVDDSQLPKDRFSAERLKGVDSTLKIQPAKLEDSAVYLCASSSSRESYEQYFGPGTRLTVT.